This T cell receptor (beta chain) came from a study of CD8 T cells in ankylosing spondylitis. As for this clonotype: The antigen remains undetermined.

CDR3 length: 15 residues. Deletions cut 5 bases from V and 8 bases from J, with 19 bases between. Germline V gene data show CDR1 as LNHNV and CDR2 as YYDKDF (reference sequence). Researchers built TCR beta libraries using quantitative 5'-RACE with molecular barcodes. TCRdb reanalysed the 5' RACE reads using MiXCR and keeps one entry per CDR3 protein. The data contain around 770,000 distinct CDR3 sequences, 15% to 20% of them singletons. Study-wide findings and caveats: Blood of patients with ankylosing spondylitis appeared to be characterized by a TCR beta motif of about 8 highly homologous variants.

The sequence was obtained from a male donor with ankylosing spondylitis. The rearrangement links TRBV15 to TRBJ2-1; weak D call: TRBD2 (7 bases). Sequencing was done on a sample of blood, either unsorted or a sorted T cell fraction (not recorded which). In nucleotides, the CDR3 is TGTGCCACCAGCGGGGGGGGGCCCGGAGGTGATGAGCAGTTCTTC. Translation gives CATSGGGPGGDEQFF. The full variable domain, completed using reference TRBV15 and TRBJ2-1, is DAMVIQNPRYQVTQFGKPVTLSCSQTLNHNVMYWYQQKSSQAPKLLFHYYDKDFNNEADTPDNFQSRRPNTSFCFLDIRSPGLGDTAMYLCATSGGGPGGDEQFFGPGTRLTVL.